A selection of T cell receptor beta chains follows, all from one sample in a study of T-cell reconstitution after alpha-beta-depleted transplantation in children. TCRdb re-derived calls from the PCR reads in MiXCR, one entry per CDR3 protein. The sample comprises 80,000 to 100,000 distinct CDR3 sequences, under 25% of which are singletons, and roughly a fifth rests with the top ten. Sequences were derived from PBMCs, sampled before TCRalphabeta/CD19-depleted stem cell transplant. The receptors originated from a boy between 2 and 10 years old with acute lymphoblastic leukemia, due to receive a stem cell transplant. Both conserved end residues are part of each CDR3. The D gene is left open where the match is weak. Expanded clones get a size class; other rows say once, few or many, or leave the size out.

abundance: -
j_gene: TRBJ2-5
v_gene: TRBV24-1
d_gene: -
CDR3aa: CATSQWGTSRETQYF
CDR3nt: TGTGCCACCAGTCAGTGGGGGACTTCGAGAGAGACCCAGTACTTC

abundance: -
j_gene: TRBJ2-6
v_gene: TRBV3-1
d_gene: -
CDR3aa: CASRNNMGLHSGANVLTF
CDR3nt: TGTGCCAGCAGAAACAATATGGGACTCCACTCTGGGGCCAACGTCCTGACTTTC

abundance: few
j_gene: TRBJ1-6
v_gene: TRBV11-2
d_gene: -
CDR3aa: CASSPWGGVGSPLHF
CDR3nt: TGTGCCAGCAGCCCCTGGGGGGGGGTCGGTTCACCCCTCCACTTT

abundance: -
j_gene: TRBJ2-4
v_gene: TRBV5-6
d_gene: -
CDR3aa: CASSWGLVAKNIQYF
CDR3nt: TGTGCCAGCAGCTGGGGCCTGGTAGCCAAAAACATTCAGTACTTC

abundance: few
j_gene: TRBJ1-5
v_gene: TRBV9
d_gene: TRBD1
CDR3aa: CASGQGDQPQHF
CDR3nt: TGTGCCAGCGGTCAGGGGGATCAGCCCCAGCATTTT

abundance: -
j_gene: TRBJ2-5
v_gene: TRBV11-2
d_gene: -
CDR3aa: CASTWRGGGETQYF
CDR3nt: TGTGCCAGCACCTGGCGCGGCGGAGGAGAGACCCAGTACTTC

abundance: many
j_gene: TRBJ1-2
v_gene: TRBV20-1
d_gene: TRBD1
CDR3aa: CSAWDRFNYGYTF
CDR3nt: TGCAGTGCGTGGGACAGATTTAACTATGGCTACACCTTC

abundance: -
j_gene: TRBJ2-5
v_gene: TRBV6-1
d_gene: -
CDR3aa: CASSLSGTSQETQYF
CDR3nt: TGTGCCAGCAGTCTCTCCGGGACTTCTCAAGAGACCCAGTACTTC

abundance: -
j_gene: TRBJ2-5
v_gene: TRBV24-1
d_gene: -
CDR3aa: CATSEYDRKETQYF
CDR3nt: TGTGCCACCAGTGAATACGACAGAAAAGAGACCCAGTACTTC

abundance: -
j_gene: TRBJ2-1
v_gene: TRBV9
d_gene: TRBD2
CDR3aa: CASSVEGGRAYNEQFF
CDR3nt: TGTGCCAGCAGCGTAGAGGGTGGGAGGGCCTACAATGAGCAGTTCTTC

abundance: once
j_gene: TRBJ2-7
v_gene: TRBV4-1
d_gene: TRBD2
CDR3aa: CASSQDREREVSYEQYF
CDR3nt: TGCGCCAGCAGCCAAGATCGGGAGCGGGAGGTATCCTACGAGCAGTACTTC

abundance: -
j_gene: TRBJ2-1
v_gene: TRBV14
d_gene: TRBD2
CDR3aa: CASSQVGRLHEQFF
CDR3nt: TGTGCCAGCAGCCAAGTCGGGAGGTTACATGAGCAGTTCTTC

abundance: few
j_gene: TRBJ2-2
v_gene: TRBV2
d_gene: TRBD2
CDR3aa: CASRTSTSGRASTGELFF
CDR3nt: TGTGCCAGCCGAACCTCCACTAGCGGGAGGGCCAGCACCGGGGAGCTGTTTTTT

abundance: -
j_gene: TRBJ2-7
v_gene: TRBV18
d_gene: TRBD2
CDR3aa: CASSLAGGPGEQYF
CDR3nt: TGTGCCAGCTCTCTAGCGGGAGGGCCAGGCGAGCAGTACTTC

abundance: few
j_gene: TRBJ1-5
v_gene: TRBV28
d_gene: -
CDR3aa: CASALSRRQPQHF
CDR3nt: TGTGCCAGCGCGTTGAGCCGGCGACAGCCCCAGCATTTT

abundance: -
j_gene: TRBJ2-1
v_gene: TRBV7-8
d_gene: TRBD2
CDR3aa: CASSSTSGGALFLFF
CDR3nt: TGTGCCAGCAGCTCAACTAGCGGAGGGGCCCTTTTCCTGTTCTTC

abundance: -
j_gene: TRBJ2-1
v_gene: TRBV11-3
d_gene: TRBD2
CDR3aa: CASSHGTSGMGDEQFF
CDR3nt: TGTGCCAGCAGCCACGGGACTAGCGGGATGGGGGATGAGCAGTTCTTC

abundance: few
j_gene: TRBJ1-2
v_gene: TRBV20-1
d_gene: -
CDR3aa: CSATAVNYGYTF
CDR3nt: TGCAGTGCTACCGCCGTAAACTATGGCTACACCTTC

abundance: many
j_gene: TRBJ2-2
v_gene: TRBV7-3
d_gene: -
CDR3aa: CASSQGGELFF
CDR3nt: TGTGCCAGCAGCCAGGGAGGGGAGCTGTTTTTT

abundance: many
j_gene: TRBJ2-7
v_gene: TRBV7-8
d_gene: TRBD2
CDR3aa: CASFRTSGSYEQYF
CDR3nt: TGTGCCAGCTTTAGGACTAGCGGCTCCTACGAGCAGTACTTC

abundance: -
j_gene: TRBJ1-6
v_gene: TRBV5-6
d_gene: -
CDR3aa: CASSLKGVFYSPLHF
CDR3nt: TGTGCCAGCAGCTTAAAGGGGGTTTTCTATTCACCCCTCCACTTT

abundance: -
j_gene: TRBJ2-3
v_gene: TRBV5-1
d_gene: -
CDR3aa: CASSLAQMGTDTQYF
CDR3nt: TGCGCCAGCAGCTTGGCCCAGATGGGCACAGATACGCAGTATTTT

abundance: few
j_gene: TRBJ2-7
v_gene: TRBV7-8
d_gene: TRBD1
CDR3aa: CASSLHRGRSYEQYF
CDR3nt: TGTGCCAGCAGCTTGCACAGGGGGAGGTCCTACGAGCAGTACTTC

abundance: -
j_gene: TRBJ1-3
v_gene: TRBV6-2/TRBV6-3
d_gene: -
CDR3aa: CARGSGSSDPSSGNTIYF
CDR3nt: TGTGCCAGAGGGTCGGGGAGTTCGGATCCTAGCTCTGGAAACACCATATATTTT

abundance: few
j_gene: TRBJ2-5
v_gene: TRBV20-1
d_gene: -
CDR3aa: CSADHWVQYF
CDR3nt: TGCAGTGCTGACCACTGGGTCCAGTACTTC

abundance: -
j_gene: TRBJ2-7
v_gene: TRBV20-1
d_gene: -
CDR3aa: CSARKTGHEQYF
CDR3nt: TGCAGTGCTAGAAAAACGGGCCACGAGCAGTACTTC

abundance: -
j_gene: TRBJ2-5
v_gene: TRBV6-6
d_gene: -
CDR3aa: CASSRTKETQYF
CDR3nt: TGTGCCAGCAGTCGGACTAAAGAGACCCAGTACTTC

abundance: -
j_gene: TRBJ2-2
v_gene: TRBV19
d_gene: TRBD1
CDR3aa: CASSIQGDAGELFF
CDR3nt: TGTGCCAGTAGTATTCAGGGGGACGCCGGGGAGCTGTTTTTT

abundance: many
j_gene: TRBJ2-3
v_gene: TRBV7-2
d_gene: TRBD2
CDR3aa: CASSLEASGLTDTQYF
CDR3nt: TGTGCCAGCAGCTTAGAGGCTAGCGGACTCACAGATACGCAGTATTTT

abundance: -
j_gene: TRBJ1-5
v_gene: TRBV10-3
d_gene: -
CDR3aa: CAISVNADQPQHF
CDR3nt: TGTGCCATCAGTGTGAACGCGGATCAGCCCCAGCATTTT

abundance: few
j_gene: TRBJ1-4
v_gene: TRBV28
d_gene: TRBD1
CDR3aa: CASSSTGTEKLFF
CDR3nt: TGTGCCAGCAGTTCGACAGGGACTGAAAAACTGTTTTTT

abundance: few
j_gene: TRBJ2-7
v_gene: TRBV20-1
d_gene: -
CDR3aa: CSAWGQDYYEQYF
CDR3nt: TGCAGTGCTTGGGGCCAGGACTACTACGAGCAGTACTTC

abundance: few
j_gene: TRBJ2-2
v_gene: TRBV29-1
d_gene: -
CDR3aa: CSVRTPPGTGELFF
CDR3nt: TGCAGCGTTCGCACACCACCGGGGACCGGGGAGCTGTTTTTT

abundance: -
j_gene: TRBJ1-1
v_gene: TRBV5-1
d_gene: -
CDR3aa: CASSWSGGGLNTEAFF
CDR3nt: TGCGCCAGCAGCTGGAGTGGGGGGGGGCTAAACACTGAAGCTTTCTTT

abundance: few
j_gene: TRBJ2-7
v_gene: TRBV7-9
d_gene: TRBD1
CDR3aa: CASSFRGEQYF
CDR3nt: TGTGCCAGCAGCTTCAGGGGGGAGCAGTACTTC

abundance: many
j_gene: TRBJ2-1
v_gene: TRBV12-3/TRBV12-4
d_gene: -
CDR3aa: CASSYMAGSYNEQFF
CDR3nt: TGTGCCAGCAGTTACATGGCGGGTTCATACAATGAGCAGTTCTTC

abundance: -
j_gene: TRBJ2-3
v_gene: TRBV10-3
d_gene: -
CDR3aa: CAISEVSDTQYF
CDR3nt: TGTGCCATCAGTGAGGTTTCAGATACGCAGTATTTT

abundance: few
j_gene: TRBJ2-1
v_gene: TRBV5-1
d_gene: -
CDR3aa: CASRKVEGLANEQFF
CDR3nt: TGCGCCAGCAGAAAGGTTGAGGGACTCGCCAATGAGCAGTTCTTC

abundance: many
j_gene: TRBJ2-3
v_gene: TRBV20-1
d_gene: -
CDR3aa: CSARGNWADTQYF
CDR3nt: TGCAGTGCTAGGGGTAACTGGGCAGATACGCAGTATTTT

abundance: -
j_gene: TRBJ2-1
v_gene: TRBV20-1
d_gene: -
CDR3aa: CSARDHGGNSYNEQFF
CDR3nt: TGCAGTGCTAGAGATCACGGGGGAAATTCGTACAATGAGCAGTTCTTC

abundance: -
j_gene: TRBJ2-7
v_gene: TRBV18
d_gene: TRBD1
CDR3aa: CASSPPGQGLNEQYF
CDR3nt: TGTGCCAGCTCACCACCGGGACAGGGCCTCAACGAGCAGTACTTC

abundance: few
j_gene: TRBJ2-5
v_gene: TRBV5-5
d_gene: -
CDR3aa: CASSLGPAQETQYF
CDR3nt: TGTGCCAGCAGCTTGGGTCCTGCTCAAGAGACCCAGTACTTC

abundance: -
j_gene: TRBJ2-3
v_gene: TRBV3-1
d_gene: TRBD1
CDR3aa: CASSQPGQPTDTQYF
CDR3nt: TGTGCCAGCAGCCAACCGGGACAGCCCACAGATACGCAGTATTTT

abundance: many
j_gene: TRBJ2-1
v_gene: TRBV29-1
d_gene: -
CDR3aa: CSVPLRGRAYNEQFF
CDR3nt: TGCAGCGTGCCCCTAAGGGGGAGGGCCTACAATGAGCAGTTCTTC

abundance: few
j_gene: TRBJ2-2
v_gene: TRBV5-6
d_gene: -
CDR3aa: CASSLVAGKTGELFF
CDR3nt: TGTGCCAGCAGCTTGGTGGCGGGGAAAACCGGGGAGCTGTTTTTT

abundance: -
j_gene: TRBJ2-6
v_gene: TRBV3-1
d_gene: TRBD2
CDR3aa: CASSQRSGLAAGANVLTF
CDR3nt: TGTGCCAGCAGCCAACGATCGGGACTAGCGGCTGGGGCCAACGTCCTGACTTTC

abundance: few
j_gene: TRBJ1-5
v_gene: TRBV28
d_gene: TRBD1
CDR3aa: CASSFQGASGQPQHF
CDR3nt: TGTGCCAGCAGTTTCCAGGGGGCGAGCGGTCAGCCCCAGCATTTT

abundance: few
j_gene: TRBJ2-2
v_gene: TRBV5-1
d_gene: -
CDR3aa: CPSREGANTGELFF
CDR3nt: TGCCCCAGCAGAGAGGGTGCGAACACCGGGGAGCTGTTTTTT

abundance: -
j_gene: TRBJ2-3
v_gene: TRBV7-2
d_gene: -
CDR3aa: CASSLWQAQYF
CDR3nt: TGTGCCAGCAGCTTATGGCAAGCGCAGTATTTT

abundance: many
j_gene: TRBJ2-2
v_gene: TRBV7-8
d_gene: -
CDR3aa: CASSPGLVNTGELFF
CDR3nt: TGTGCCAGCAGCCCGGGACTCGTAAACACCGGGGAGCTGTTTTTT

abundance: -
j_gene: TRBJ2-1
v_gene: TRBV6-5
d_gene: TRBD1
CDR3aa: CASSYSPDRGNEQFF
CDR3nt: TGTGCCAGCAGTTACTCACCGGACAGGGGGAATGAGCAGTTCTTC